The 9 T cell receptor beta chains below all came from one sample that was sequenced in a study of radiation and T cells in renal cell carcinoma. Time point denoted: blood 4 weeks post-SBRT, at nephrectomy. The treatment is: 15 Gy SBRT to primary tumor, nephrectomy 4 weeks later. The method was immunoSEQ multiplex PCR; TCRdb's version includes in-frame clones alone and lacks a portion of them. The sample has some 97,000 clones; more than 65% are singletons. Sequences were derived from blood, sampled from a patient whose treatment included radiotherapy and nephrectomy. These receptors all come from a man in his fifties or sixties with renal cell carcinoma.

This clone was seen a handful of times. The chain uses TRBV7-9 and TRBJ1-1; D perhaps matches TRBD1 (6 bases). V lost 1 base to trimming and J lost 6 bases, with 9 bases between them. This CDR3 region has 13 residues. Germline values: CDR1 SEHNR, CDR2 FQNEAQ (reference sequence). CDR3 region: CASSLGTVPEAFF. CDR3 nucleotide sequence: TGTGCCAGCAGCTTAGGGACAGTTCCTGAAGCTTTCTTT.

The J gene is TRBJ1-2, the V gene TRBV5-6, with D unresolved. V lost 4 bases and J 4 bases, leaving 20 bases between the germline ends. The CDR3 consists of 16 residues. Per the germline V gene, CDR1 is SGHDT and CDR2 is YYEEEE. The CDR3 DNA is TGTGCCAGCAGCAGGAACGGACCTTACATAACCTATGGCTACACCTTC. It specifies CASSRNGPYITYGYTF.

The chain combines TRBV11-3 with TRBJ2-7, with D uncertain. V lost 0 bases and J 7 bases, leaving 7 bases between the germline ends. Germline values: CDR1 SGHNT, CDR2 YENEEA. This CDR3 has 12 residues. CDR3 protein: CASSLDGHEQYF. The CDR3 coding sequence is TGTGCCAGCAGCTTAGATGGTCATGAGCAGTACTTC.

The table lists this clone with many counts. The chain has TRBV27 and TRBJ2-1, with 8 bases aligning to TRBD2. The CDR3 runs 15 residues. Trimming cost V 7 bases and J 0 bases; bases outside gene matches: 5. Germline V gives CDR1 MNHEY, CDR2 SMNVEV (reference sequence). For the CDR3, the DNA is TGTGCCAGCACCCGAAGCGGGAGCTCCTACAATGAGCAGTTCTTC. Translated: CASTRSGSSYNEQFF.

This clone has just one count. CDR3 amino acids: CASSNVRIVTSGYKNIQYF. CDR3 nucleotide sequence: TGTGCCAGCAGCAATGTGAGAATTGTGACTAGCGGGTACAAAAACATTCAGTACTTC. The gene calls are TRBV21-1 and TRBJ2-4; the table's D call, TRBD2, was not checked against the DNA. TRBV21-1 is an annotated pseudogene. CDR3 length: 19 amino acids.

The genes are TRBV2 and TRBJ2-6; D unclear. Germline assignment: CDR1 SNHLY and CDR2 FYNNEI. Trimming took 3 bases from V and 0 from J, leaving 6 bases between them. The CDR3 has 15 amino acids. Written as DNA, the CDR3 is TGTGCCAGCAGTGACCCGAGCTCTGGGGCCAACGTCCTGACTTTC. Its translation is CASSDPSSGANVLTF.

The chain carries TRBV18 and TRBJ2-5; 7 bases match TRBD1. V shed 2 bases, J shed 3 bases, and the junction held 6 bases outside the gene matches. Germline loops: CDR1 KGHSH, CDR2 LQKENI. The CDR3 length is 15 residues. The CDR3: CASSPRQGREETQYF. The CDR3 DNA sequence: TGTGCCAGCTCACCAAGACAGGGACGCGAAGAGACCCAGTACTTC.

The chain recombines TRBV4-3 with TRBJ2-3; TRBD2 matches at 7 bases. CDR3 length equals 18 residues. V lost 3 bases, J lost 0 bases, and 12 bases stayed unmatched. Germline values: CDR1 LGHNA, CDR2 YSLEER. CDR3 nucleotide sequence: TGCGCCAGCAGCCAGGGGGGGATCCGGGGGACTAGCACAGATACGCAGTATTTT. This gives the protein CASSQGGIRGTSTDTQYF.

This clone was found once. The chain carries TRBV7-2 and TRBJ2-3; D is unclear. The length of the CDR3 is 13 residues. CDR1 SGHTA and CDR2 FQGNSA come from the germline V gene. V lost 2 bases to trimming and J lost 5 bases, with 8 bases between them. The CDR3 here is CASSLNAVDTQYF. The CDR3 coding sequence is TGTGCCAGCAGCTTAAACGCGGTAGATACGCAGTATTTT.